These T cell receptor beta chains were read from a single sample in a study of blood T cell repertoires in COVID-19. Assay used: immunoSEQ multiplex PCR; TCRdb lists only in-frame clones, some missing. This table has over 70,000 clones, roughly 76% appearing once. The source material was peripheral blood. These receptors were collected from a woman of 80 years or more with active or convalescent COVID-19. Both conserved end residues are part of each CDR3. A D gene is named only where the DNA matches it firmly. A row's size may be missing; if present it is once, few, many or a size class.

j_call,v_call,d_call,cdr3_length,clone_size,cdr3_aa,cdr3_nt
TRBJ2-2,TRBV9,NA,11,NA,CASSTGGELFF,TGTGCCAGCAGCACCGGCGGGGAGCTGTTTTTT
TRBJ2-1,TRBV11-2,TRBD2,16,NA,CASSLMASGGYNEQFF,TGTGCCAGCAGCTTAATGGCTAGCGGGGGCTACAATGAGCAGTTCTTC
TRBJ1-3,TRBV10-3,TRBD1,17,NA,CAISELIGQGVRNTIYF,TGTGCCATCAGTGAGCTTATTGGACAGGGGGTTAGAAACACCATATATTTT
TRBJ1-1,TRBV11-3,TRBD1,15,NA,CASSSRGNENTEAFF,TGTGCCAGCAGCTCCAGGGGGAATGAGAACACTGAAGCTTTCTTT
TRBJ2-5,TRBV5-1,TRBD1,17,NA,CASSLVSWTGSQETQYF,TGCGCCAGCAGCTTGGTCTCGTGGACAGGGAGCCAAGAGACCCAGTACTTC
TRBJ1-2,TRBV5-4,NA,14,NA,CASSLSQGADGYTF,TGTGCCAGCAGCTTGTCCCAGGGTGCCGACGGCTACACCTTC
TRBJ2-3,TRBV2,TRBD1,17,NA,CASSPGQGIASTDTQYF,TGTGCCAGCAGCCCGGGACAGGGGATAGCGAGCACAGATACGCAGTATTTT
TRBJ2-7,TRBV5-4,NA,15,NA,CASSNKNTGSYEQYF,TGTGCCAGCAGCAATAAAAACACAGGATCCTACGAGCAGTACTTC
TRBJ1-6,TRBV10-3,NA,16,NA,CAIKPTGGSSDSPLHF,TGTGCCATCAAACCGACAGGTGGTTCGAGTGATTCACCCCTCCACTTT
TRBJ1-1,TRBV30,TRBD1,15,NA,CAWMSGGYLSTEAFF,TGTGCCTGGATGTCAGGGGGGTATCTGAGCACTGAAGCTTTCTTT
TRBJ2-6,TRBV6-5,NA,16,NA,CASSYREGTGANVLTF,TGTGCCAGCAGTTACCGGGAAGGGACTGGGGCCAACGTCCTGACTTTC
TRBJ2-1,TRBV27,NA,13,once,CASSLESGYEQFF,TGTGCCAGCAGTCTGGAATCAGGGTATGAGCAGTTCTTC
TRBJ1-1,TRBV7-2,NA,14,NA,CASSLAIRNTEAFF,TGTGCCAGCAGCTTAGCGATCAGGAACACTGAAGCTTTCTTT
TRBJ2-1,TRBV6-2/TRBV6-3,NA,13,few,CASSQGILNEQFF,TGTGCCAGCAGTCAGGGTATTCTCAATGAGCAGTTCTTC
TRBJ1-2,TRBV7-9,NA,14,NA,CASSLSDSLYGYTF,TGTGCCAGCAGCTTAAGTGACAGCCTCTATGGCTACACCTTC
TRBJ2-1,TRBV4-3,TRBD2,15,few,CASSQVIGLANEQFF,TGCGCCAGCAGCCAAGTTATCGGACTAGCAAATGAGCAGTTCTTC
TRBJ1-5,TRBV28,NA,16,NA,CASSLWQDNSNQPQHF,TGTGCCAGCAGTTTGTGGCAGGACAATAGCAATCAGCCCCAGCATTTT
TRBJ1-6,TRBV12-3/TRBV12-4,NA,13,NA,CASSSRQNSPLHF,TGTGCCAGCAGTTCACGACAGAATTCACCCCTCCACTTT
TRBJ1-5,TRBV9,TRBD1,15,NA,CASSGEGTGGQPQHF,TGTGCCAGCAGTGGGGAGGGGACAGGCGGGCAGCCCCAGCATTTT
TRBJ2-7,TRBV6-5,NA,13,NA,CASSPDSPYEQYF,TGTGCCAGTTCACCCGACAGCCCCTACGAGCAGTACTTC
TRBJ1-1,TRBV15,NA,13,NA,CATSRVMNTEAFF,TGTGCCACCAGCAGAGTTATGAACACTGAAGCTTTCTTT
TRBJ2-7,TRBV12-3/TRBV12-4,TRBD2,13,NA,CASSFREGNEQYF,TGTGCCAGCAGTTTTAGGGAGGGCAACGAGCAGTACTTC
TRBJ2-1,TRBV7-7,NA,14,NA,CASSLAQRYNEQFF,TGTGCTAGCAGCTTAGCACAGAGATACAATGAGCAGTTCTTC
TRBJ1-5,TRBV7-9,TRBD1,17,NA,CASSLVRTGGSNQPQHF,TGTGCCAGCAGCTTAGTGAGGACAGGTGGTAGCAATCAGCCCCAGCATTTT
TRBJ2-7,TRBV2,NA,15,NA,CASSQLRDISYEQYF,TGTGCCAGCAGCCAACTCCGGGACATTTCCTACGAGCAGTACTTC
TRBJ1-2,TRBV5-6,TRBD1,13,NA,CASSRQGADGYTF,TGTGCCAGCAGCCGACAGGGGGCGGACGGCTACACCTTC
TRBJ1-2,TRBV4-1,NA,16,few,CASSARAGTANYGYTF,TGCGCCAGCAGCGCTCGAGCAGGGACTGCTAACTATGGCTACACCTTC
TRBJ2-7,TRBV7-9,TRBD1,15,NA,CASSLGRGSFNEQYF,TGTGCCAGCAGCTTGGGCAGGGGGAGTTTCAACGAGCAGTACTTC
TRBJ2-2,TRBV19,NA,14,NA,CASSVQGDTGELFF,TGTGCCAGTAGTGTACAGGGCGACACCGGGGAGCTGTTTTTT
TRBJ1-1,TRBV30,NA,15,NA,CAWMAPPAGKGEAFF,TGTGCCTGGATGGCCCCCCCGGCAGGGAAGGGTGAAGCTTTCTTT
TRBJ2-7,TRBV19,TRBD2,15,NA,CASSIHSGGSYEQYF,TGTGCCAGTAGTATACATAGCGGGGGTTCCTACGAGCAGTACTTC
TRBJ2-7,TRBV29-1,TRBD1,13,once,CSVSTGGGYEQYF,TGCAGCGTTTCGACAGGGGGCGGTTACGAGCAGTACTTC
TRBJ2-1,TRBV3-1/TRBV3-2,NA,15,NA,CASSQTGTRVDEQFF,TGTGCCAGCAGCCAAACCGGGACAAGGGTTGACGAGCAGTTCTTC
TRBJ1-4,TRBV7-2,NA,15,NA,CASSLGGVTNEKLFF,TGTGCCAGCAGCTTAGGGGGGGTTACTAATGAAAAACTGTTTTTT
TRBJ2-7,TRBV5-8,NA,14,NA,CASSRGLDAYEQYF,TGTGCCAGCAGCCGGGGACTTGACGCCTACGAGCAGTACTTC
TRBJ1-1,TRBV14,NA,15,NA,CASSQDPPGIAEAFF,TGTGCCAGCAGCCAAGATCCCCCGGGAATCGCTGAAGCTTTCTTT
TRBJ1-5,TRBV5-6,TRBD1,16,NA,CASSLGSGGGYQPQHF,TGTGCCAGCAGCTTGGGGTCAGGGGGCGGCTATCAGCCCCAGCATTTT
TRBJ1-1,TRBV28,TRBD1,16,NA,CASSPLKGQANTEAFF,TGTGCCAGCAGCCCTTTAAAAGGACAGGCGAACACTGAAGCTTTCTTT
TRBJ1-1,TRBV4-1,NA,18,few,CASSQAGQLTYGNTEAFF,TGCGCCAGCAGCCAAGCCGGACAGTTAACATATGGGAACACTGAAGCTTTCTTT
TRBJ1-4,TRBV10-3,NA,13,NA,CATTRGSDEKLFF,TGTGCCACAACACGGGGGTCGGATGAAAAACTGTTTTTT
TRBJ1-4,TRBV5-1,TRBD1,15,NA,CASSLGDRGLEKLFF,TGCGCCAGCAGCTTGGGGGACAGAGGATTAGAAAAACTGTTTTTT
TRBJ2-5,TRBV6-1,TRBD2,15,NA,CASSDGLAGRETQYF,TGTGCCAGCAGTGATGGGCTAGCGGGGCGAGAGACCCAGTACTTC
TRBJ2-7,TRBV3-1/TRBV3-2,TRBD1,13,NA,CASSHPNVGTAAF,TGTGCCAGCAGCCACCCGAACGTAGGGACAGCGGCCTTC
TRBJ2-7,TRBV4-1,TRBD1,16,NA,CASSQDRGQSDYEQYF,TGCGCCAGCAGCCAAGATCGGGGACAGAGTGACTACGAGCAGTACTTC
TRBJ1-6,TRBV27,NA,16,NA,CASSLSSNSYNSPLHF,TGTGCCAGCAGTTTATCAAGCAACTCCTATAATTCACCCCTCCACTTT
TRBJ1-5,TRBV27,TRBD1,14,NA,CASSLTGTGKPQHF,TGTGCCAGCAGTTTAACCGGGACAGGGAAACCCCAGCATTTT
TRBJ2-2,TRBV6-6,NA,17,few,CASSRGLSGANTGELFF,TGTGCCAGCAGTCGCGGATTATCAGGGGCAAACACCGGGGAGCTGTTTTTT
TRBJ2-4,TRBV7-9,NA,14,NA,CASSTSGAPGSKYF,TGTGCCAGCAGCACGTCAGGGGCCCCGGGGAGTAAGTACTTC
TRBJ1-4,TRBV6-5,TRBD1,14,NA,CASGPGTGNEKLFF,TGTGCCAGCGGACCCGGGACAGGCAATGAAAAACTGTTTTTT
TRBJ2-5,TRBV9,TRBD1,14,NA,CASTVGTGSETQYF,TGTGCCAGCACCGTGGGGACAGGGAGTGAGACCCAGTACTTC
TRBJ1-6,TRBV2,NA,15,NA,CASSEAYLGASPLHF,TGTGCCAGCAGTGAAGCGTATCTTGGGGCATCACCCCTCCACTTT
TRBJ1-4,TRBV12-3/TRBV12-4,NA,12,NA,CASSRGWEKLFF,TGTGCCAGCAGTCGGGGGTGGGAAAAACTGTTTTTT
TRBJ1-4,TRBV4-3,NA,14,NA,CASSQGTDPGQLFF,TGCGCCAGCAGCCAAGGGACAGACCCTGGACAACTGTTTTTT
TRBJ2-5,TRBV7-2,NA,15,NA,CASSLDKEKGETQYF,TGTGCCAGCAGCTTAGACAAGGAGAAAGGAGAGACCCAGTACTTC